This T cell receptor (beta chain) was documented in a study of cytomegalovirus exposure and HLA in healthy donors. Whole-study results and caveats: As a later analysis showed, several of the most significant clusters appeared to be linked to common viral pathogens. Among the sequence variants, a highly shared cluster was likely an artifact of sequencing.

Primers for the PCR totalled 60 Vbeta and 13 Jbeta. Profiled with immunoSEQ multiplex PCR; TCRdb holds only in-frame clones, not every one. Its table lists about 130,000 clones. Details on this clone: Its specificity is not known.

This clonotype was sampled from a man aged 40-55 years in good health and CMV-seronegative. Sequencing was carried out using PBMCs.

Here the CDR3 DNA reads TGTGCCCAGCGTCGGCGGGACCTTTACAATGAGCAGTTCTTC. Amino acids: CAQRRRDLYNEQFF. The chain has TRBV2 and TRBJ2-1, with a weak D call TRBD2 (6 bases). The CDR3 totals 14 residues. Trimming took off 11 bases at V and 4 bases at J, with 18 bases between the two ends. Germline V CDR1 and CDR2: SNHLY, FYNNEI. Combining the CDR3 with reference TRBV2 and TRBJ2-1 gives the whole variable domain EPEVTQTPSHQVTQMGQEVILRCVPISNHLYFYWYRQILGQKVEFLVSFYNNEISEKSEIFDDQFSVERPDGSNFTLKIRSTKLEDSAMYFCAQRRRDLYNEQFFGPGTRLTVL.